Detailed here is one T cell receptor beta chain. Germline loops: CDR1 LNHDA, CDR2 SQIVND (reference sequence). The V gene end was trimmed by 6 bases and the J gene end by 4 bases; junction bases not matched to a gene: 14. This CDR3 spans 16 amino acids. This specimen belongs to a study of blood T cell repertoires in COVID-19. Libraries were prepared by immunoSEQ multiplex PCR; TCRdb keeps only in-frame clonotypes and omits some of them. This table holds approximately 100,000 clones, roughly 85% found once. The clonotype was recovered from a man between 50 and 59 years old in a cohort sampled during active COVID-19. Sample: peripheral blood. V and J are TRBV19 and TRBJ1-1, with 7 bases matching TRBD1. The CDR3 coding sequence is TGTGCCAGTAGCAACTCCGACAGACAGGGAGGCACTGAAGCTTTCTTT. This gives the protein CASSNSDRQGGTEAFF.